This T cell receptor (beta chain) was sequenced during a study of shared clonotypes between healthy human individuals. Study overall: The donor group consisted of a couple of women and a few men, aged 18 to 49. Used for every donor were three CD4 naive, three CD4 memory, two CD8 naive and one CD8 memory plate.

This clone was counted a single time. Its antigen is not identified. Sequencing used immunoSEQ multiplex PCR; TCRdb keeps in-frame clones, though not all of them. The repertoire consists of approximately 2,000,000 clones, with 85% to 95% occurring once and the leading ten covering 0.37%. Study results and caveats: Lower generation probabilities were found for non-shared clonotypes than for those shared by all four donors.

The CDR3 is 15 residues long. CDR1 and CDR2 (germline): SGHNT, YENEEA. J gave up 1 base and V 5 bases, and 6 bases lay outside the gene matches. This TCR derives from a man between 18 and 35 years old in good health. Some clones in this sample may be carry-over from other donors' samples. V usage is TRBV11-3 and J usage is TRBJ2-5; TRBD2 matches at 8 bases. The sample comprised naive CD4+ T cells from PBMCs. Noted subset: CD45RA+ positively selected. The CDR3 reads CASSPGGTVQETQYF. CDR3 nucleotide sequence: TGTGCCAGCAGCCCGGGGGGGACGGTCCAAGAGACCCAGTACTTC.